This entry lists 29 T cell receptor beta chains sequenced from one sample in a study of shared clonotypes between healthy human individuals. The protocol was immunoSEQ multiplex PCR, while the TCRdb copy is restricted to in-frame clones and leaves out a portion. The profile shows about 1.5 million clones, 95% to 99% of them singletons. The sample comprised naive CD4+ T cells sorted from blood. Noted subset: CD45RA+ positively selected. The receptor source for this set is a man between 25 and 39 years old in good health.

The rearrangement links TRBV7-9 to TRBJ2-7; TRBD2 matches at 8 bases. The V segment lost 5 bases and the J segment 2 bases; nucleotides outside the gene matches: 5. The germline gives CDR1 SEHNR, CDR2 FQNEAQ (reference sequence). This CDR3 is 14 amino acids long. The CDR3 DNA is TGTGCCAGCAGCCGGGAGGGGAAGGCCTACGAGCAGTACTTC. Encoded protein: CASSREGKAYEQYF.

This chain uses TRBV6-6 with TRBJ2-7; TRBD2 matches 11 bases. V dropped 5 bases and J dropped 5; count of bases not matched to a gene: 8. This CDR3 contains 15 residues. Germline CDR1 is MNHNY and CDR2 is SVGAGI (reference sequence). The CDR3 protein is CASSASSGRLDEQYF. CDR3 DNA sequence: TGTGCCAGCAGTGCATCTAGCGGGAGGTTGGACGAGCAGTACTTC.

The chain is built from TRBV28 and TRBJ1-1; unclear D gene. CDR1 is MDHEN and CDR2 is SYDVKM in the germline V gene. The CDR3 runs to 12 residues. V shed 7 bases and J shed 2 bases, with 8 bases lying between them. The CDR3 loop reads CASNTRNTEAFF. The CDR3 DNA is TGTGCCAGCAACACAAGAAACACTGAAGCTTTCTTT.

J is TRBJ2-2 and V is TRBV5-4; no clear D gene. Germline V CDR1 and CDR2: SGHNT, YYREEE (reference sequence). The V and J ends lost 1 base and 2 bases respectively, with 9 bases between them. The CDR3 length is 15 residues. The CDR3 DNA is TGTGCCAGCAGCTTGAAGGCAGATAACACCGGGGAGCTGTTTTTT. Protein product: CASSLKADNTGELFF.

CDR3 DNA: TGTGCCAGCAGCCACGACGGGACCCAGTACTTC. Translated, it gives CASSHDGTQYF. The chain combines TRBV6-6 with TRBJ2-5; D unclear. The germline V and J ends were trimmed by 6 bases and 7 bases, with 9 bases remaining between them. CDR3 length: 11 residues. Germline CDR1 MNHNY, CDR2 SVGAGI (reference sequence).

The chain combines TRBV5-4 with TRBJ2-1; D gene uncertain. CDR3 length: 13 residues. Germline CDR1 SGHNT, CDR2 YYREEE (reference sequence). Trimming removed 5 bases at V and 3 bases at J, with 9 bases between. The CDR3 reads CASSTNHYNEQFF. CDR3 nucleotides: TGTGCCAGCAGTACTAACCACTACAATGAGCAGTTCTTC. Supplemented by reference TRBV5-4 and TRBJ2-1, the full variable domain reads ETGVTQSPTHLIKTRGQQVTLRCSSQSGHNTVSWYQQALGQGPQFIFQYYREEENGRGNFPPRFSGLQFPNYSSELNVNALELDDSALYLCASSTNHYNEQFFGPGTRLTVL.

This rearrangement joins TRBV5-1 to TRBJ1-5; TRBD1 matches 8 bases. With 8 bases clipped from V and 7 bases from J, the junction kept 14 bases outside the gene matches. Germline values: CDR1 SGHRS, CDR2 YFSETQ. This CDR3 comprises 15 residues. The CDR3 nucleotides are TGCGCCAGTGCGCCCGACGACAGGGGAGGCCAGCCCCAGCATTTT. Translated, it gives CASAPDDRGGQPQHF. Full variable domain (rest looked up from reference TRBV5-1 and TRBJ1-5): KAGVTQTPRYLIKTRGQQVTLSCSPISGHRSVSWYQQTPGQGLQFLFEYFSETQRNKGNFPGRFSGRQFSNSRSEMNVSTLELGDSALYLCASAPDDRGGQPQHFGDGTRLSIL.

This chain uses TRBV4-2 with TRBJ2-2, with unresolved D. The V end lost 0 bases, the J end lost 8 bases, and 7 bases lay between the germline ends. CDR1 and CDR2 from the germline V gene are LGHNA and YNFKEQ. CDR3 length: 13 residues. The CDR3 region has the DNA TGTGCCAGCAGCCAAGACCCGAAAGGGGAGCTGTTTTTT. Translating gives CASSQDPKGELFF.

Concerning this clone: The sample carries other DNA sequences with the same CDR3. This chain uses TRBV19 with TRBJ1-5; D is ambiguous. CDR3 length: 12 amino acids. Trimming pared 4 bases from V and 3 bases from J, leaving 4 bases between. Germline V gene data show CDR1 as LNHDA and CDR2 as SQIVND (reference sequence). CDR3 bases: TGTGCCAGTAGTAGGAACAATCAGCCCCAGCATTTT. Protein sequence: CASSRNNQPQHF.

The chain has TRBV19 and TRBJ2-7; D might be TRBD2 (7 bases). The length of the CDR3 is 14 residues. CDR1 LNHDA and CDR2 SQIVND come from the germline V gene (reference sequence). The V end lost 6 bases, the J end lost 2 bases, and 14 bases lay between the germline ends. CDR3: CASRMQGTTYEQYF. The CDR3 bases are TGTGCCAGTAGAATGCAGGGGACTACCTACGAGCAGTACTTC.

The J gene is TRBJ2-3, the V gene TRBV5-1; D unclear. Trimming took 0 bases from V and 0 from J, leaving 11 bases between them. The germline V gene encodes CDR1 SGHRS and CDR2 YFSETQ. CDR3 length: 16 residues. The CDR3 spells CASSLGLGSSTDTQYF. CDR3 nucleotide sequence: TGCGCCAGCAGCTTGGGTCTGGGTTCAAGCACAGATACGCAGTATTTT.

The chain combines TRBV18 with TRBJ2-1; 10 bases are a match to TRBD1. This CDR3 has 14 residues. Germline assignment: CDR1 KGHSH and CDR2 LQKENI. The J segment lost 6 bases and the V segment lost 6 bases, leaving 5 bases of the junction unmatched. CDR3 nucleotide sequence: TGTGCCAGCTCCCCGGGACAGGGGATCAATGAGCAGTTCTTC. Protein sequence: CASSPGQGINEQFF.

The chain employs TRBV5-5 and TRBJ2-3; D remains unclear. The CDR3 is made up of 13 amino acids. Trimming cost V 0 bases and J 4 bases, with 6 bases left between them. CDR1 and CDR2 from the germline V gene are SGHKS and YYEKEE (reference sequence). CDR3: CASSLATPDTQYF. CDR3 DNA: TGTGCCAGCAGCTTGGCAACCCCAGATACGCAGTATTTT.

The chain has TRBV19 and TRBJ1-5, with 8 positions matching TRBD1. The CDR3 spans 15 residues. Germline V gene data show CDR1 as LNHDA and CDR2 as SQIVND (reference sequence). V was pared by 3 bases and J by 2 bases, with 3 bases of the junction left unmatched. CDR3: CASSIGQGRNQPQHF. The CDR3, as DNA: TGTGCCAGTAGTATCGGACAGGGCCGCAATCAGCCCCAGCATTTT.

The chain uses TRBV5-6 and TRBJ2-7; TRBD1 matches 7 bases. CDR3 length: 15 residues. Germline V gene sequence: CDR1 SGHDT, CDR2 YYEEEE. Trimming cost V 4 bases and J 1 base; bases outside gene matches: 8. As DNA, the CDR3 is TGTGCCAGCAGCCTCGGACAGGATTCTTCCTACGAGCAGTACTTC. It yields the protein CASSLGQDSSYEQYF.

This clone was picked up one time. J is TRBJ2-4 and V is TRBV6-5, with a tentative D call TRBD1 (6 bases). The CDR3 loop spans 14 amino acids. With 9 bases removed from V and 8 bases from J, the gap between germline ends came to 20 bases. Germline V gene sequence: CDR1 MNHEY, CDR2 SVGAGI. The DNA for the CDR3 is TGTGCCAGTTCCCAGGGACATCTCCTTGACATTCAGTACTTC. This sequence encodes CASSQGHLLDIQYF.

This rearrangement joins TRBV30 to TRBJ2-3; D is ambiguous. The CDR3 extends over 13 amino acids. Germline-derived CDR1 and CDR2 are GTSNPN and SVGIG (reference sequence). V shed 3 bases and J shed 3 bases, with 10 bases lying between them. The CDR3: CAWSPSWTDTQYF. The CDR3 DNA reads TGTGCCTGGAGCCCGAGCTGGACAGATACGCAGTATTTT.

V usage is TRBV11-2 and J usage is TRBJ2-5; 9 positions agree with TRBD2. Germline CDR1 reads SGHAT; CDR2 reads FQNNGV. V lost 1 base to trimming and J lost 4 bases; unmatched junction nucleotides: 4. The CDR3 length is 15 residues. In DNA, the CDR3 is TGTGCCAGCAGCTTAGCTCTAGCGGGACGAGAGACCCAGTACTTC. Its translation is CASSLALAGRETQYF.

The V gene is TRBV5-4, the J gene TRBJ2-5; D call uncertain. CDR3 length: 12 residues. Germline values: CDR1 SGHNT, CDR2 YYREEE (reference sequence). The germline V and J ends were trimmed by 3 bases and 9 bases, with 12 bases remaining between them. CDR3 coding DNA: TGTGCCAGCAGCTCTCAAAGTAAGGCCCAGTACTTC. Amino acid sequence: CASSSQSKAQYF. Full variable domain (rest looked up from reference TRBV5-4 and TRBJ2-5): ETGVTQSPTHLIKTRGQQVTLRCSSQSGHNTVSWYQQALGQGPQFIFQYYREEENGRGNFPPRFSGLQFPNYSSELNVNALELDDSALYLCASSSQSKAQYFGPGTRLLVL.

V usage is TRBV7-2 and J usage is TRBJ2-5, with D perhaps TRBD2 (6 bases). Between the trimmed V and J ends, which lost 5 bases and 4 bases, there was a span of 17 bases. The germline CDR1 and CDR2 sequences are SGHTA and FQGNSA. CDR3 length equals 15 residues. As DNA, the CDR3 is TGTGCCAGCAGCGGAACTAGCCCGTTCGGAGAGACCCAGTACTTC. It yields the protein CASSGTSPFGETQYF.

V and J are TRBV19 and TRBJ2-3; D unclear. Trimming took 0 bases from V and 1 from J, leaving 11 bases between them. The CDR3 sequence is 16 residues long. The germline V gene has CDR1 LNHDA and CDR2 SQIVND (reference sequence). Here the CDR3 reads CASSIDAGPGTDTQYF. The CDR3 region has the DNA TGTGCCAGTAGTATAGATGCCGGGCCCGGCACAGATACGCAGTATTTT.

The genes are TRBV25-1 and TRBJ2-1; possible D gene TRBD1, 5 bases. The CDR3 is made up of 14 amino acids. V was pared by 5 bases and J by 2 bases, with 10 bases between. Germline values: CDR1 MGHDK, CDR2 SYGVNS. CDR3 sequence (DNA): TGTGCCAGCAGTCTGGCAGGGCCCTACAATGAGCAGTTCTTC. Translating gives CASSLAGPYNEQFF.

The chain couples TRBV10-2 to TRBJ2-6, with D perhaps matching TRBD2 (6 bases). Trimming removed 7 bases at V and 2 bases at J, with 12 bases between. The length of the CDR3 is 15 residues. Germline lookup yields CDR1 WSHSY and CDR2 SAAADI. CDR3 sequence: CASKIGGTGANVLTF. The CDR3, as DNA: TGCGCCAGCAAGATTGGGGGGACTGGGGCCAACGTCCTGACTTTC.

The chain carries TRBV6-5 and TRBJ2-7, with TRBD2 matching over 9 bases. Losses at the gene ends were 4 bases for V and 3 bases for J; bases not matched to a gene: 7. CDR3 size: 15 residues. Germline lookup yields CDR1 MNHEY and CDR2 SVGAGI. CDR3 amino acids: CASSLAGDGNYEQYF. The CDR3 DNA follows: TGTGCCAGCAGTTTAGCGGGAGATGGGAACTACGAGCAGTACTTC.

The chain employs TRBV5-5 and TRBJ1-1; 8 bases align to TRBD1. The CDR3 runs to 19 residues. J was trimmed by 2 bases and V by 0 bases; bases with no gene match: 15. The germline V gene encodes CDR1 SGHKS and CDR2 YYEKEE (reference sequence). In DNA form, the CDR3 reads TGTGCCAGCAGCTTGGGTGTAGTCTCCCGGACAGGGACCAACACTGAAGCTTTCTTT. It translates to CASSLGVVSRTGTNTEAFF.

The chain combines TRBV12-5 with TRBJ2-1, with TRBD2 identical over 15 bases. V trimming: 6 bases; J trimming: 3 bases; junction bases outside the gene matches: 9. The CDR3 extends over 18 amino acids. The germline V gene has CDR1 LGHNT and CDR2 FRNRAP. Here the CDR3 reads CASGPPGTSGRIYNEQFF. The CDR3 coding sequence is TGTGCTAGTGGCCCTCCCGGGACTAGCGGGAGGATCTACAATGAGCAGTTCTTC.

Comment on this clone: In the same sample, other DNA sequences code for this CDR3. The chain carries TRBV7-2 and TRBJ2-1; no clear D. Per germline, CDR1 SGHTA and CDR2 FQGNSA. The CDR3 consists of 13 residues. Between the trimmed V and J ends, which lost 1 base and 3 bases, there was a span of 4 bases. Here the CDR3 reads CASSLGLYNEQFF. CDR3 nucleotides: TGTGCCAGCAGCTTAGGACTCTACAATGAGCAGTTCTTC.

The chain uses TRBV27 and TRBJ2-1, with D perhaps matching TRBD2 (5 bases). CDR3 length equals 16 residues. Trimming removed 5 bases at V and 7 bases at J, with 21 bases between. Germline assignment: CDR1 MNHEY and CDR2 SMNVEV (reference sequence). CDR3 sequence reads: CASSQKKTGMENEQFF. As DNA, the CDR3 is TGTGCCAGCAGTCAAAAAAAGACCGGGATGGAGAATGAGCAGTTCTTC.

The CDR3 reads CAGGPQGTHEQYF. DNA for the CDR3: TGTGCCGGGGGACCTCAGGGGACTCACGAGCAGTACTTC. This chain uses TRBV2 with TRBJ2-7; D may be TRBD1 or TRBD2 (6 bases each). Germline assignment: CDR1 SNHLY and CDR2 FYNNEI. The CDR3 contains 13 residues. Trimming took off 11 bases at V and 5 bases at J, with 19 bases between the two ends.